The rows below give T cell receptor beta chains drawn from one sample of a study of human T cells and chemical hapten exposure. A single record per CDR3 protein comes from TCRdb applying MiXCR to the RACE reads. The table lists more than 150,000 distinct CDR3 sequences, about 25% of them singletons, with over 2% in the top ten. Here the sequenced sample was whole blood, taken in connection with sensitization to the hapten diphenylcyclopropenone (DPC). The source of these receptors is a woman between 35 and 50 years old with alopecia areata. Some clones in this sample may be carry-over from other donors' samples. CDR3s include the opening cysteine and the closing phenylalanine or tryptophan. The D gene is left open where the match is weak. Size tells how often a clone was seen (once, few, many) or the class of an expanded clone, and some rows leave it out.

TRBV10-3,NA,NA,TRBJ1-1,CAISESSGTEAFF,TGTGCCATCAGTGAGTCGTCCGGCACTGAAGCTTTCTTT
TRBV5-1,TRBD2,NA,TRBJ2-2,CASSLAVAGAGTGELFF,TGCGCCAGCAGCTTGGCGGTGGCGGGAGCAGGGACCGGGGAGCTGTTTTTT
TRBV6-5,NA,NA,TRBJ2-3,CASRREGLTDTQYF,TGTGCCAGCCGGCGCGAAGGCCTCACAGATACGCAGTATTTT
TRBV16,TRBD1,NA,TRBJ1-1,CASTRDRGLGEAFF,TGTGCCAGCACCCGGGACAGGGGGCTTGGTGAAGCTTTCTTT
TRBV27,TRBD1,NA,TRBJ2-7,CASSFGTGGLEQYF,TGTGCCAGCAGTTTTGGGACAGGGGGCCTCGAGCAGTACTTC
TRBV29-1,NA,many,TRBJ2-5,CSVEGDFETQYF,TGCAGCGTCGAGGGGGACTTCGAGACCCAGTACTTC
TRBV3-1,NA,NA,TRBJ1-2,CASSLDGFYGYTF,TGTGCCAGCAGCCTCGACGGATTCTATGGCTACACCTTC
TRBV18,TRBD1,NA,TRBJ1-2,CASSLQEVPGGEGYGYTF,TGTGCCAGCTCACTTCAAGAGGTGCCAGGGGGCGAAGGCTATGGCTACACCTTC
TRBV7-6,NA,NA,TRBJ2-1,CASSLGWKRSSYNEQFF,TGTGCCAGCAGCTTAGGATGGAAAAGGTCATCCTACAATGAGCAGTTCTTC
TRBV7-2,NA,NA,TRBJ1-4,CASSSYSEKLFF,TGTGCCAGCAGCTCTTATTCTGAAAAACTGTTTTTT
TRBV12-3/TRBV12-4,TRBD1,many,TRBJ2-5,CASRGQGPKETQYF,TGTGCCAGCAGGGGACAGGGACCCAAAGAGACCCAGTACTTC
TRBV20-1,NA,few,TRBJ2-1,CSAIRGPGEQFF,TGCAGTGCTATCCGGGGGCCGGGTGAGCAGTTCTTC
TRBV10-3,NA,few,TRBJ1-1,CAITPGEGTEAFF,TGTGCCATCACCCCGGGGGAGGGGACTGAAGCTTTCTTT
TRBV28,NA,few,TRBJ2-7,CASSLSSRSSYEQYF,TGTGCCAGCAGTTTATCGAGCAGGAGCTCCTACGAGCAGTACTTC
TRBV29-1,TRBD1,NA,TRBJ2-7,CSVDKGTGAEQYF,TGCAGCGTCGACAAGGGGACAGGGGCCGAGCAGTACTTC
TRBV4-3,TRBD2,many,TRBJ2-1,CASSEQPGLAGDNEQFF,TGCGCCAGCAGCGAGCAGCCGGGACTAGCGGGAGACAATGAGCAGTTCTTC
TRBV7-8,TRBD1,NA,TRBJ2-5,CASSLGQGGGTQYF,TGTGCCAGCAGCCTTGGACAGGGCGGAGGGACCCAGTACTTC
TRBV20-1,NA,many,TRBJ2-7,CSATEAGGGSYEQYF,TGCAGTGCCACAGAGGCTGGAGGGGGGTCCTACGAGCAGTACTTC
TRBV29-1,NA,few,TRBJ2-7,CSVAQGRTTGSGQYF,TGCAGCGTGGCACAGGGTAGGACAACGGGTTCTGGGCAGTACTTC
TRBV28,NA,NA,TRBJ2-7,CASSLTPRSYEQYF,TGTGCCAGCAGTTTAACACCCCGCTCCTACGAGCAGTACTTC
TRBV28,TRBD1,few,TRBJ2-3,CASSSPGQGDTDTQYF,TGTGCCAGCAGTTCGCCGGGACAGGGGGACACAGATACGCAGTATTTT
TRBV25-1,TRBD1,NA,TRBJ1-6,CATVGQGNSPLHF,TGTGCCACCGTGGGACAGGGAAATTCACCCCTCCACTTT
TRBV28,TRBD2,NA,TRBJ2-2,CADRPGTRSGELFF,TGTGCCGACCGACCGGGGACTAGATCCGGGGAGCTGTTTTTT
TRBV4-3,TRBD2,NA,TRBJ2-1,CASSQAGTSGRNEQFF,TGCGCCAGCAGCCAAGCTGGGACTAGCGGGAGAAATGAGCAGTTCTTC
TRBV2,TRBD1,few,TRBJ2-2,CASSGQGRPGELFF,TGTGCCAGCAGCGGACAGGGGAGGCCCGGGGAGCTGTTTTTT
TRBV6-5,TRBD2,many,TRBJ2-5,CASSYLRSGTNLETQYF,TGTGCCAGCAGCTACCTCAGATCGGGGACTAACCTAGAGACCCAGTACTTC
TRBV9,TRBD2,few,TRBJ2-3,CASSVNAGGGADTQYF,TGTGCCAGCAGCGTAAACGCGGGAGGAGGGGCAGATACGCAGTATTTT
TRBV6-5,NA,NA,TRBJ2-1,CASGDLSLHNEQFF,TGTGCCAGCGGAGACTTGTCGTTGCACAATGAGCAGTTCTTC
TRBV20-1,NA,NA,TRBJ1-6,CSARDRRLHNSPLHF,TGCAGTGCTCGCGACAGGCGCCTGCATAATTCACCCCTCCACTTT
TRBV7-6,NA,few,TRBJ2-7,CASSTQGYEQYF,TGTGCCAGCAGCACACAGGGATACGAGCAGTACTTC
TRBV28,NA,few,TRBJ1-2,CASSPWSGNSYGYTF,TGTGCCAGCAGTCCATGGTCCGGGAACAGCTATGGCTACACCTTC
TRBV4-2,NA,few,TRBJ1-3,CASSQSRGSGNTIYF,TGTGCCAGCAGCCAATCCCGAGGGTCTGGAAACACCATATATTTT
TRBV9,NA,NA,TRBJ2-1,CASSLAYSYNEQFF,TGTGCCAGCAGCCTAGCGTACTCCTACAATGAGCAGTTCTTC
TRBV5-1,TRBD1,NA,TRBJ2-5,CASSHGTVQETQYF,TGCGCCAGCAGCCATGGGACAGTCCAAGAGACCCAGTACTTC
TRBV6-1,NA,many,TRBJ1-5,CASTRTVYQPQHF,TGTGCCAGCACCCGGACAGTTTATCAGCCCCAGCATTTT
TRBV29-1,TRBD1,few,TRBJ2-3,CSVDRGGTDTQYF,TGCAGCGTAGACAGGGGCGGCACAGATACGCAGTATTTT
TRBV7-8,NA,NA,TRBJ2-7,CASSLAPGLYEQYF,TGTGCCAGCAGCTTAGCACCAGGGTTATACGAGCAGTACTTC
TRBV19,NA,NA,TRBJ2-1,CASSIVGLTYNEQFF,TGTGCCAGTAGTATAGTCGGACTAACCTACAATGAGCAGTTCTTC
TRBV4-1,TRBD2,few,TRBJ2-1,CASTSSGRSYNEQFF,TGCGCCAGCACCTCTAGCGGGAGGAGCTACAATGAGCAGTTCTTC
TRBV2,NA,NA,TRBJ2-7,CASSERRSPYEQYF,TGTGCCAGCAGCGAACGCCGCAGCCCCTACGAGCAGTACTTC
TRBV29-1,NA,NA,TRBJ1-5,CSVGRGENQPQHF,TGCAGCGTTGGAAGGGGAGAAAATCAGCCCCAGCATTTT
TRBV14,NA,few,TRBJ1-2,CASSQAGKVWGYTF,TGTGCCAGCAGCCAAGCGGGGAAGGTTTGGGGCTACACCTTC